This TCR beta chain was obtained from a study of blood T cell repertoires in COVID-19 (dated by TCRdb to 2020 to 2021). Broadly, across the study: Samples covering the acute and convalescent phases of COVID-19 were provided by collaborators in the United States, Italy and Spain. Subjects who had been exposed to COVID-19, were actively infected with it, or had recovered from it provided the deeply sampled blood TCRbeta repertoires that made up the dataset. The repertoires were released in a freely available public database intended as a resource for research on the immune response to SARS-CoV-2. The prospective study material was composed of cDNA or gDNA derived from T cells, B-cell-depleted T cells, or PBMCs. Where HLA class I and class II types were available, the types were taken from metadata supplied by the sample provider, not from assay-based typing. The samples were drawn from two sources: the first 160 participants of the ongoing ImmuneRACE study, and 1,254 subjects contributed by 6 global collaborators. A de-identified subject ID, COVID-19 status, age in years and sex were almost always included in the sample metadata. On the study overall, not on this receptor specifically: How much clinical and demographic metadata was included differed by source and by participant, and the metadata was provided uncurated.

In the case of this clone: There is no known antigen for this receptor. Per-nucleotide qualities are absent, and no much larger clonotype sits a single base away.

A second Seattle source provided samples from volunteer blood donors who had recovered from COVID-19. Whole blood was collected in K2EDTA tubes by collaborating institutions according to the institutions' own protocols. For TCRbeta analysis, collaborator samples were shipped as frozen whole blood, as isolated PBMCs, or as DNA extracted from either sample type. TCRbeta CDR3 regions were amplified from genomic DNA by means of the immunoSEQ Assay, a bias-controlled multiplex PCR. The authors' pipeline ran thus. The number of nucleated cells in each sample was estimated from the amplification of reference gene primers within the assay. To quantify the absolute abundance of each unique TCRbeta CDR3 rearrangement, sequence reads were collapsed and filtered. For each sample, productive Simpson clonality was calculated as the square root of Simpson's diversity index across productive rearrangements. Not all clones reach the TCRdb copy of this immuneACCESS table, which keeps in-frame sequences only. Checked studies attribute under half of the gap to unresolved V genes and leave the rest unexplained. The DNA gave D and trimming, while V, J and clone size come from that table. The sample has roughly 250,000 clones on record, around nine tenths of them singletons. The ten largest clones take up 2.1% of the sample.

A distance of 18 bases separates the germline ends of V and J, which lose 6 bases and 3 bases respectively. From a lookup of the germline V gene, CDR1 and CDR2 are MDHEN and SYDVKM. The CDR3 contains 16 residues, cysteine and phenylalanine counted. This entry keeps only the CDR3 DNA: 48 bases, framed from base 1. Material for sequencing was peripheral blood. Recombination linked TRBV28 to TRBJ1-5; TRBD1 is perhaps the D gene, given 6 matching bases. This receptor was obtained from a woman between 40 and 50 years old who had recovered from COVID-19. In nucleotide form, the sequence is TGTGCCAGCAGGTCCTATGGGGGGGCGTACAATCAGCCCCAGCATTTT. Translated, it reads CASRSYGGAYNQPQHF.